A selection of T cell receptor beta chains follows, all from one sample in a study of blood T cell repertoires in COVID-19. Assay: immunoSEQ multiplex PCR; the TCRdb copy retains only in-frame clones and omits some. Of fewer than 80,000 clones in the sample, more than 60% were seen once. The sequencing input was peripheral blood. These TCRs come from a man in his sixties with acute or convalescent COVID-19. The CDR3 runs from the conserved cysteine through the conserved F or W. The D gene is left open where the match is weak. Only part of the rows carry a size: once, few, many, or a class if the clone is expanded.

j_call	d_call	clone_size	v_call	cdr3_nt	cdr3_aa
TRBJ2-1	TRBD1	many	TRBV6-4	TGTGCCAGCAGTGACACAGGGGGCGCCTACAATGAGCAGTTCTTC	CASSDTGGAYNEQFF
TRBJ2-3	TRBD2	.	TRBV30	TGTGCCTGGAGTGTACCAAGCGGGGGGACAGATACGCAGTATTTT	CAWSVPSGGTDTQYF
TRBJ1-1	.	.	TRBV6-5	TGTGCCAGCAGGAGGGGGACGAACACTGAAGCTTTCTTT	CASRRGTNTEAFF
TRBJ2-1	TRBD2	.	TRBV6-5	TGTGCCAGCAGTCGGGGGGTTCAGGGAGAGCAGTTCTTC	CASSRGVQGEQFF
TRBJ2-7	TRBD2	.	TRBV6-5	TGTGCCAGCAACGGACTAGCGGGAGTGGCCTACGAGCAGTACTTC	CASNGLAGVAYEQYF
TRBJ2-1	TRBD2	.	TRBV4-2	TGTGCCAGCAGCCAAGAGCGGGAGAGGGACAATGAGCAGTTCTTC	CASSQERERDNEQFF
TRBJ2-4	.	.	TRBV5-6	TGTGCCAGCAGCCCCAGGGTCAGGAGCATTCAGTACTTC	CASSPRVRSIQYF
TRBJ2-3	TRBD2	.	TRBV20-1	TGCAGTGCTAGTCCGATAACTAGCGGGAGGGCCACTCTCCCAGATACGCAGTATTTT	CSASPITSGRATLPDTQYF
TRBJ1-2	TRBD1	once	TRBV7-9	TGTGCCAGCAGCCCCTGGGACAGTGGGGCCTATGGCTACACCTTC	CASSPWDSGAYGYTF
TRBJ2-3	.	few	TRBV7-3	TGTGCCAGCAGCTTAAACAGTCAAGATACGCAGTATTTT	CASSLNSQDTQYF
TRBJ2-5	TRBD2	.	TRBV2	TGTGCCAGCAAAGTAGCGGGGGGCAGAGAGACCCAGTACTTC	CASKVAGGRETQYF
TRBJ2-7	.	.	TRBV5-1	TGCGCCAGCAGCGGCCAGTCCTACGAGCAGTACTTC	CASSGQSYEQYF
TRBJ2-5	.	.	TRBV7-9	TGTGCCAGCAGCTTTAGCGGAGAATGGGAGACCCAGTACTTC	CASSFSGEWETQYF
TRBJ2-5	TRBD1	.	TRBV10-3	TGTGCCATCAGTGAGTCGGGACAGAAAGAGACCCAGTACTTC	CAISESGQKETQYF
TRBJ2-1	TRBD2	.	TRBV7-6	TGTGCCAGCAGCAAGACTAGCGGGGTCTACAATGAGCAGTTCTTC	CASSKTSGVYNEQFF
TRBJ2-3	TRBD2	.	TRBV10-2	TGCGCCAGCAGTGAAGCGGGGGCGACAGATACGCAGTATTTT	CASSEAGATDTQYF
TRBJ1-6	.	.	TRBV29-1	TGCAGCGTTGGAGAGGGCCCTAATTCACCCCTCCACTTT	CSVGEGPNSPLHF
TRBJ2-7	TRBD1	.	TRBV19	TGTGCCAGTACAGGGACAGGGTTCTACGAGCAGTACTTC	CASTGTGFYEQYF
TRBJ1-3	.	.	TRBV19	TGTGCCAGTAGTATAAGGGAGGCTACACTTGGAAACACCATATATTTT	CASSIREATLGNTIYF
TRBJ2-3	TRBD1	.	TRBV5-6	TGTGCCAGCAGCTTTACCGGGACAGGGCTGGGGGATACGCAGTATTTT	CASSFTGTGLGDTQYF
TRBJ2-1	.	many	TRBV19	TGTGCCAGTAGTCCCGACTTGTTTGTGAATGAGCAGTTCTTC	CASSPDLFVNEQFF
TRBJ2-5	.	.	TRBV12-5	TGTGCTAGTGGTTTTCAGTTGGAGACCCAGTACTTC	CASGFQLETQYF
TRBJ1-2	.	.	TRBV11-3	TGTGCCAGCAGTCTACAGGGAGATGGCTACACCTTC	CASSLQGDGYTF
TRBJ1-1	TRBD1	many	TRBV2	TGTGCCAGTTCGGACAGGGAGGAAGCTGAAGCTTTCTTT	CASSDREEAEAFF
TRBJ2-3	TRBD2	.	TRBV5-5	TGTGCCAGCAGCCGAACCCTGACTAGCGGGAGCACAGATACGCAGTATTTT	CASSRTLTSGSTDTQYF
TRBJ2-7	.	once	TRBV11-1	TGTGCCAGCAGCAAAGGGGGTCTCAGGGGCGGAGAGCAGTACTTC	CASSKGGLRGGEQYF
TRBJ1-2	TRBD1	.	TRBV19	TGTGCCGCCTCCCGGGACAGGGGAGGCGGTGACACCTTC	CAASRDRGGGDTF
TRBJ2-7	TRBD2	.	TRBV28	TGTGCCAGCAGTTTCATCACCCCCCCCCTCCGACTAGCGGGAGAACGCTACGAGCAGTACTTC	CASSFITPPLRLAGERYEQYF
TRBJ2-6	.	.	TRBV5-1	TGCGCCAGCAGCTTAGGGGCTGGGGCCAACGTCCTGACTTTC	CASSLGAGANVLTF
TRBJ2-4	TRBD1	.	TRBV27	TGTGCCAGCAGGGGGGACAGGGTAGCCAAAAACATTCAGTACTTC	CASRGDRVAKNIQYF
TRBJ1-4	.	once	TRBV28	TGTGCCAGCAGCGGACACCAGTTGAATGAAAAACTGTTTTTT	CASSGHQLNEKLFF
TRBJ2-6	.	.	TRBV6-1	TGTGCCAGCAGTGAATTGTCGGGGGACTCTGGGGCCAACGTCCTGACTTTC	CASSELSGDSGANVLTF
TRBJ2-1	.	.	TRBV4-1	TGCGCCAGCAGCCAAGATAGGGGGGGATCCTACAATGAGCAGTTCTTC	CASSQDRGGSYNEQFF
TRBJ2-5	TRBD1	.	TRBV6-5	TGTGCCAGCACCCGAACAGGGGGTGAAGAGACCCAGTACTTC	CASTRTGGEETQYF
TRBJ2-3	.	.	TRBV1	TGCACCAGCAGACCAGCGGGAGGGCCTCTAGTCGAGACAGATACGCAGTATTTT	CTSRPAGGPLVETDTQYF
TRBJ1-1	.	.	TRBV15	TGTGCCACCAGCAGTGGGGCTGACAGACAAGCTTTCTTT	CATSSGADRQAFF
TRBJ2-1	TRBD2	.	TRBV7-7	TGTGCCAGCAGCTTAGGGACTAGCGGGAGCGTGGGAAATGAGCAGTTCTTC	CASSLGTSGSVGNEQFF
TRBJ2-7	.	few	TRBV24-1	TGTGCCACCAGTATCAGGGGAGACGAGCAGTACTTC	CATSIRGDEQYF
TRBJ2-3	.	.	TRBV4-1	TGCGCCAGCAGCCAGCTGTGGGGCCAAACTAGCACAGATACGCAGTATTTT	CASSQLWGQTSTDTQYF
TRBJ2-3	TRBD2	.	TRBV5-4	TGTGCCAGCGCTGGGACTAGCGGGACCCGAGGAGATACGCAGTATTTT	CASAGTSGTRGDTQYF
TRBJ1-2	TRBD1	few	TRBV5-1	TGCGCCAGCCGGGACAGGGTAGACGATGGCTACACCTTC	CASRDRVDDGYTF
TRBJ2-2	.	.	TRBV5-5	TGTGCCAGCAGCTTAGTCTCACAGGGATTGAACACCGGGGAGCTGTTTTTT	CASSLVSQGLNTGELFF
TRBJ2-3	.	.	TRBV30	TGTGCCTGGAGTGAGGACGTTGGAGGAGATACGCAGTATTTT	CAWSEDVGGDTQYF
TRBJ2-2	TRBD2	.	TRBV19	TGTGCCAGTCGTAGTCGTCTAGCGGGATACGGAGGGGAGCTGTTTTTT	CASRSRLAGYGGELFF
TRBJ2-3	TRBD2	.	TRBV4-1	TGCGCCAGCAGCTCCCGGGGAGGGGCGAGCACAGATACGCAGTATTTT	CASSSRGGASTDTQYF
TRBJ2-3	.	.	TRBV2	TGTGCCAGCAGTGCCACTGGAGATACGCAGTATTTT	CASSATGDTQYF
TRBJ2-3	.	.	TRBV28	TGTGCCAGCAGTCTAACAGGGATTGGCACAGATACGCAGTATTTT	CASSLTGIGTDTQYF
TRBJ2-5	.	few	TRBV6-6	TGTGCCACTCAGCCTAGCCAAGAGACCCAGTACTTC	CATQPSQETQYF
TRBJ2-1	.	.	TRBV6-5	TGTGCCAGCAGACCTACAGGGTTGGGGGAGCAGTTCTTC	CASRPTGLGEQFF